These 20 T cell receptor beta chains were all obtained from the same sample, sequenced in a study of cytomegalovirus exposure and HLA in healthy donors (dated 2017 in TCRdb). The library was obtained by the immunoSEQ multiplex PCR assay. A mixture of 60 forward primers for TCR Vbeta segments and 13 reverse primers for TCR Jbeta segments was used in the multiplex PCR. TCRdb obtained this table from immuneACCESS and retained in-frame rearrangements with V and J assigned. These tables miss some clones; where compared with another copy, unresolved V genes account for less than half of the shortfall, and the remainder is unexplained. The sample data list 65,000 or so clones, and 62% of these were observed just once. The leading ten clones occupy 2.8% of the sample. Sequenced material: PBMCs. All receptors come from a man aged 25-40 years in good health and CMV-seronegative.

This sequence joins TRBV5-4 and TRBJ2-7, with a tentative D call TRBD2 (6 bases). This CDR3 has 14 residues. V lost 1 base to trimming and J lost 4 bases, with 12 bases between them. Germline CDR1 and CDR2: SGHNT and YYREEE (reference sequence). CDR3: CASSLQRREYEQYF. DNA of the CDR3: TGTGCCAGCAGCTTGCAACGGCGGGAATACGAGCAGTACTTC.

This clone was seen a few times. The chain carries TRBV6-1 and TRBJ1-6; 8 bases map to TRBD1. The V segment lost 7 bases and the J segment 10 bases; nucleotides outside the gene matches: 9. Germline lookup yields CDR1 MNHNS and CDR2 SASEGT. The CDR3 sequence is 14 residues long. CDR3 residues: CASTSRDRTSPLHF. The CDR3 region has the DNA TGTGCCAGCACTTCGCGGGACAGGACCTCACCCCTCCACTTT.

This clone came up once. The rearrangement links TRBV11-2 to TRBJ2-2, with D possibly matching TRBD2 (6 bases). V lost 1 base and J 9 bases, leaving 12 bases between the germline ends. The CDR3 contains 14 residues. Looked up from germline, CDR1 is SGHAT and CDR2 is FQNNGV. CDR3 region: CASSLGGDRRELFF. CDR3 nucleotide sequence: TGTGCCAGCAGCTTAGGGGGGGACCGCCGGGAGCTGTTTTTT.

The rearrangement links TRBV6-9 to TRBJ2-1, with TRBD1 matching over 10 bases. Germline V gene lookup returns CDR1 MNHGY and CDR2 SVAAGI. V shed 2 bases and J 14 bases; nucleotides not matched to a gene: 3. The CDR3 extends over 12 amino acids. The CDR3 nucleotides read TGTGCCAGCAGTTATAAGGGGACAGGGGAGTTCTTC. This encodes CASSYKGTGEFF.

V and J are TRBV7-8 and TRBJ2-1; possibly TRBD2 for D (5 bases). The germline CDR1 and CDR2 sequences are SGHVS and FQNEAQ. The V gene lost 1 base and the J gene lost 7 bases, with 8 bases spanning the gap. The CDR3 runs 13 residues. The CDR3 is CASSLDPGNEQFF. DNA for the CDR3: TGTGCCAGCAGCTTAGACCCGGGGAATGAGCAGTTCTTC.

The J gene is TRBJ1-5, the V gene TRBV7-2, with a weak D call TRBD1 (5 bases). This CDR3 is 16 amino acids long. Germline CDR1 is SGHTA and CDR2 is FQGNSA. V gave up 5 bases and J gave up 6 bases, with 20 bases separating them. In DNA form, the CDR3 reads TGTGCCAGCAGCAACCTCCCGGGGGGGATCGGTCAGCCCCAGCATTTT. Its protein is CASSNLPGGIGQPQHF.

V and J are TRBV4-1 and TRBJ1-6, with 7 bases identical to TRBD1. The CDR3 loop spans 16 amino acids. Trimming cost V 2 bases and J 7 bases; bases outside gene matches: 8. Germline V CDR1 and CDR2: MGHRA, YSYEKL. The DNA for the CDR3 is TGCGCCAGCAGCCAAATCGCAGGGGGGCAGAATTCACCCCTCCACTTT. The encoded protein is CASSQIAGGQNSPLHF.

The V and J genes are TRBV5-1 and TRBJ2-7; D remains ambiguous. The CDR3 runs 14 residues. Germline V gene data show CDR1 as SGHRS and CDR2 as YFSETQ. The V end was cut by 0 bases, the J end by 0 bases, with 7 bases between. CDR3 nucleotides: TGCGCCAGCAGCTTGGACCCCAGCTCCTACGAGCAGTACTTC. It encodes CASSLDPSSYEQYF. Full variable domain (remainder filled in from reference TRBV5-1 and TRBJ2-7): KAGVTQTPRYLIKTRGQQVTLSCSPISGHRSVSWYQQTPGQGLQFLFEYFSETQRNKGNFPGRFSGRQFSNSRSEMNVSTLELGDSALYLCASSLDPSSYEQYFGPGTRLTVT.

The chain is built from TRBV30 and TRBJ1-5; D remains unclear. Germline CDR1 GTSNPN, CDR2 SVGIG (reference sequence). The V end was cut by 0 bases, the J end by 2 bases, with 8 bases between. The CDR3 consists of 14 residues. The CDR3 loop is CAWSVLNGNQPQHF. For the CDR3, the DNA is TGTGCCTGGAGTGTACTAAATGGCAATCAGCCCCAGCATTTT. Drawing the rest from reference TRBV30 and TRBJ1-5, the complete variable domain is SQTIHQWPATLVQPVGSPLSLECTVEGTSNPNLYWYRQAAGRGLQLLFYSVGIGQISSEVPQNLSASRPQDRQFILSSKKLLLSDSGFYLCAWSVLNGNQPQHFGDGTRLSIL.

The chain employs TRBV7-2 and TRBJ2-7; D is perhaps TRBD1 (5 bases). The CDR3 length is 14 residues. Germline-derived CDR1 and CDR2 are SGHTA and FQGNSA. V was trimmed by 0 bases and J by 2 bases, leaving 8 bases between them. CDR3 nucleotide sequence: TGTGCCAGCAGCTTAGCTCAGGGCCCCTACGAGCAGTACTTC. This sequence encodes CASSLAQGPYEQYF.

This chain joins TRBV6-6 and TRBJ1-6, with D possibly being TRBD1 (6 bases). Trimming removed 7 bases from V and 6 bases from J, with 19 bases in between. CDR3 length: 16 residues. Germline assignment: CDR1 MNHNY and CDR2 SVGAGI (reference sequence). Here the CDR3 reads CASKTLRDTINSPLHF. For the CDR3, the DNA is TGTGCCAGCAAGACCCTCCGGGACACTATTAATTCACCCCTCCACTTT.

This chain joins TRBV29-1 and TRBJ1-5; D is possibly TRBD1 (5 bases). V was cut by 6 bases and J by 0 bases, with 12 bases left in between. CDR3 size: 14 residues. Germline V gene data show CDR1 as SQVTM and CDR2 as ANQGSEA. CDR3 DNA: TGCAGCGTGTGGCCGGGGGGTAGCAATCAGCCCCAGCATTTT. Protein: CSVWPGGSNQPQHF.

The V gene is TRBV7-9, the J gene TRBJ2-5, with D uncertain. This CDR3 has 14 amino acids. Germline V gene lookup returns CDR1 SEHNR and CDR2 FQNEAQ (reference sequence). Trimming took 5 bases from V and 1 from J, leaving 11 bases between them. CDR3 sequence: CASSPGYAQETQYF. DNA of the CDR3: TGTGCCAGCAGCCCAGGATACGCCCAAGAGACCCAGTACTTC.

This rearrangement joins TRBV6-5 to TRBJ1-1, with D unclear. Trimming pared 0 bases from V and 5 bases from J, leaving 7 bases between. Germline V gene data show CDR1 as MNHEY and CDR2 as SVGAGI. The CDR3 extends over 13 amino acids. The CDR3 is CASSYSRATEAFF. In DNA, the CDR3 is TGTGCCAGCAGTTACTCGAGGGCAACTGAAGCTTTCTTT.

The chain has TRBV7-9 and TRBJ1-1; TRBD1 matches 8 bases. This CDR3 is 14 amino acids long. With 7 bases clipped from V and 4 bases from J, the junction kept 8 bases outside the gene matches. The germline V gene has CDR1 SEHNR and CDR2 FQNEAQ (reference sequence). In DNA form, the CDR3 reads TGTGCCAGCACGAACAGGGGGAGAGGCACTGAAGCTTTCTTT. Its translation is CASTNRGRGTEAFF.

The chain links TRBV7-8 to TRBJ2-7; D not resolved. CDR1 SGHVS and CDR2 FQNEAQ come from the germline V gene. CDR3 length equals 15 residues. V shed 5 bases and J shed 3 bases, with 17 bases lying between them. The CDR3: CASSPLSADGYEQYF. The CDR3 nucleotides are TGTGCCAGCAGCCCCCTGTCGGCGGATGGCTACGAGCAGTACTTC.

This clone was seen a single time. The rearrangement uses TRBV6-5 and TRBJ1-2, with TRBD1 matching 7 bases. Germline V gene lookup returns CDR1 MNHEY and CDR2 SVGAGI. V lost 7 bases to trimming and J lost 4 bases; unmatched junction nucleotides: 6. CDR3 length: 13 amino acids. CDR3: CASTQGGPYGYTF. The CDR3 coding sequence is TGTGCCAGCACCCAAGGGGGCCCCTATGGCTACACCTTC.

The chain is built from TRBV7-3 and TRBJ2-7; D possibly corresponds to TRBD1 (6 bases). V lost 2 bases to trimming and J lost 5 bases, with 13 bases between them. The CDR3 has 14 residues. Per germline, CDR1 SGHTA and CDR2 FQGTGA. Here the CDR3 reads CASSLARTADEQYF. CDR3 DNA: TGTGCCAGCAGCTTAGCCAGGACAGCCGACGAGCAGTACTTC. Full variable domain (missing parts from reference TRBV7-3 and TRBJ2-7): GAGVSQTPSNKVTEKGKYVELRCDPISGHTALYWYRQSLGQGPEFLIYFQGTGAADDSGLPNDRFFAVRPEGSVSTLKIQRTERGDSAVYLCASSLARTADEQYFGPGTRLTVT.

This chain links TRBV25-1 with TRBJ1-6, with D perhaps TRBD1 (6 bases). The germline CDR1 and CDR2 sequences are MGHDK and SYGVNS. The CDR3 sequence is 15 residues long. Trimming pared 3 bases from V and 8 bases from J, leaving 14 bases between. The CDR3 sequence is CASSEPGGSDSPLHF. CDR3 nucleotide sequence: TGTGCCAGCAGTGAGCCGGGGGGCTCAGATTCACCCCTCCACTTT.

The chain recombines TRBV2 with TRBJ1-1, with D hard to call. Trimming removed 8 bases from V and 1 base from J, with 17 bases in between. The CDR3 length is 15 residues. Per the germline V gene, CDR1 is SNHLY and CDR2 is FYNNEI. The chain's CDR3 is CASVAAGETNTEAFF. The CDR3 nucleotides read TGTGCCAGCGTTGCGGCGGGAGAAACGAACACTGAAGCTTTCTTT.